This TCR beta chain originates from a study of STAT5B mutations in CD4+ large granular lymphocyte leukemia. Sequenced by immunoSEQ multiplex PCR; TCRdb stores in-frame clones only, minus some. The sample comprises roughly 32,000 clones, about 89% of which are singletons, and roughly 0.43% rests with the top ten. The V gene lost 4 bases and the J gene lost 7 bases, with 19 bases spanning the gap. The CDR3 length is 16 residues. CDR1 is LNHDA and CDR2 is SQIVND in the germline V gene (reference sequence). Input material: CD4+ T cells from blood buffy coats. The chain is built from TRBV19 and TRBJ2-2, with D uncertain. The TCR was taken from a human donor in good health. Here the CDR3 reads CASSNHGRGSNGELFF. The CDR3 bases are TGTGCCAGTAGTAACCATGGACGTGGGTCAAACGGGGAGCTGTTTTTT. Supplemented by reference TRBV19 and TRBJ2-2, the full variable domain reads DGGITQSPKYLFRKEGQNVTLSCEQNLNHDAMYWYRQDPGQGLRLIYYSQIVNDFQKGDIAEGYSVSREKKESFPLTVTSAQKNPTAFYLCASSNHGRGSNGELFFGEGSRLTVL.